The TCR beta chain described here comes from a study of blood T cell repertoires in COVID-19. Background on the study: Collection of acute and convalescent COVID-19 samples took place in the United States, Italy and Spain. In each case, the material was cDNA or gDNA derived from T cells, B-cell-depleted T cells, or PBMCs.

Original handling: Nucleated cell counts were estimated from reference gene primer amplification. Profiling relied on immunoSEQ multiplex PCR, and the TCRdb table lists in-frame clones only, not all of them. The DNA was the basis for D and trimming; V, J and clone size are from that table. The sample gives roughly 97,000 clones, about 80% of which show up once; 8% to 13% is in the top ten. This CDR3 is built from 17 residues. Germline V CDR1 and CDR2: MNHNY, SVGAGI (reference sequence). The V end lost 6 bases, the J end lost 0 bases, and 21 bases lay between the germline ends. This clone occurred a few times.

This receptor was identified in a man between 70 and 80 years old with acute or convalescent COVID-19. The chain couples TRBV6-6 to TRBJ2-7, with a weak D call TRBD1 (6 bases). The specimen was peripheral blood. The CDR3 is CASSRLYDRQSSYEQYF. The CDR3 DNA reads TGTGCCAGCAGCCGACTATATGACAGGCAGAGCTCCTACGAGCAGTACTTC.